Included here is one TCR beta chain sequence, with context. Repertoires were generated with immunoSEQ multiplex PCR, while TCRdb's copy carries only in-frame clones and drops some. The profile shows 90,000 to 100,000 clones, around 85% of them singletons. The CDR3 extends over 16 amino acids. The V gene's germline CDR1 is SGHRS and CDR2 YFSETQ. Trimming shortened V by 4 bases and J by 3 bases, and 19 bases separated the two germline ends. These data come from a study of OX40 agonist ivuxolimab in advanced cancers. About the study: Dose-escalation subjects each had hepatocellular carcinoma, melanoma, renal cell or head and neck cancer. The group had a mean age of around 60 years, ranged from about 20 to 79, and was 80% to 90% male.

V and J are TRBV5-1 and TRBJ2-5; D gene ambiguous. The receptor comes from an adult with an advanced solid tumor such as melanoma, head and neck, liver or kidney cancer. This specimen was CD4+ or CD8+ T cells sorted from blood, taken in a trial of the OX40 agonist ivuxolimab. CDR3 residues: CASSLLPPPGKETQYF. The CDR3 DNA reads TGCGCCAGCAGCCTCCTCCCCCCGCCGGGTAAAGAGACCCAGTACTTC. The complete variable domain, with remaining parts taken from reference TRBV5-1 and TRBJ2-5, reads KAGVTQTPRYLIKTRGQQVTLSCSPISGHRSVSWYQQTPGQGLQFLFEYFSETQRNKGNFPGRFSGRQFSNSRSEMNVSTLELGDSALYLCASSLLPPPGKETQYFGPGTRLLVL.